This T cell receptor (beta chain) was identified in a study of blood T cell repertoires in COVID-19 (dated by TCRdb to the early 2020s). Turning to the overall study: Samples covering the acute and convalescent phases of COVID-19 were provided by collaborators in the United States, Italy and Spain. The repertoires were made available in a free public database intended to serve as a resource for research on the immune response to SARS-CoV-2. The prospective study material was composed of cDNA or gDNA derived from T cells, B-cell-depleted T cells, or PBMCs. Samples came from the ongoing ImmuneRACE study (first 160 participants) plus 1,254 subjects from 6 global collaborators. The dataset comprised deeply sampled blood TCRbeta repertoires from subjects exposed to, actively infected with, or recovered from COVID-19. HLA class I and class II types, where available, came from metadata supplied by the sample provider rather than from assay-based typing. Nearly every sample came with metadata listing a de-identified subject ID, COVID-19 status, age in years and sex. Results the study describes overall, beyond this receptor: The quantity of clinical and demographic metadata differed by source and by participant and was supplied without curation.

Whole blood was collected in K2EDTA tubes by collaborating institutions according to the institutions' own protocols. For TCRbeta analysis, collaborators shipped samples in one of three forms: frozen whole blood, isolated PBMCs, or DNA extracted from either of those sample types. TCRbeta CDR3 regions were amplified from genomic DNA using the immunoSEQ Assay, a bias-controlled multiplex PCR. For the original study's pipeline: The number of nucleated cells in each sample was estimated from the amplification of reference gene primers within the assay. To quantify the absolute abundance of each unique TCRbeta CDR3 rearrangement, sequence reads were collapsed and filtered. For each sample, productive Simpson clonality was calculated as the square root of Simpson's diversity index over productive rearrangements. TCRdb holds this immuneACCESS table with in-frame rearrangements only. Some clones are missing; in checked studies, unresolved V genes explain under half, and the rest has no known cause. V, J and clone size reflect that table, while D and trimming were determined from the DNA. This sample gives more than 100,000 clones in total; about nine tenths of them show up just once. 3.5% to 5% of the sample is in the top ten clones.

The CDR3 goes from the cysteine to the phenylalanine over 14 residues. CDR3 DNA only is kept here, 42 bases in frame from base 1. V loses 0 bases, J loses 2 bases, and the germline ends lie 10 bases apart. According to the germline V gene (reference sequence), CDR1 reads GTSNPN and CDR2 reads SVGIG. As concerns this clone: This clone's antigen is unknown. It has no much larger one-base neighbor in the sample; base qualities were not kept. This sample also contains other DNA sequences that code for the same CDR3.

The rearrangement combines TRBV30 with TRBJ1-2, with the D segment identity uncertain. Sequencing used peripheral blood. The TCR sequence derives from a man in his forties with acute or convalescent COVID-19. The DNA sequence is TGTGCCTGGAGTGTAGGAGGCAGCAACTATGGCTACACCTTC. The resulting protein is CAWSVGGSNYGYTF.